What follows are 19 T cell receptor beta chains derived from one specimen sequenced in a study of T-cell memory formation after mild COVID-19. A single record per CDR3 protein comes from TCRdb applying MiXCR to the 5' RACE reads. The table has under 250,000 distinct CDR3 sequences, roughly 9.4% seen once. The specimen was PBMCs or a T cell subset sorted from them (not recorded which). The receptors originated from a man in his late teens or twenties who had mild COVID-19 (a few samples of this study predate the infection). Cell type and time point are not known.

The table lists this clonotype with a few counts. The chain uses TRBV30 and TRBJ1-2, with D unclear. The CDR3 contains 13 residues. Germline lookup yields CDR1 GTSNPN and CDR2 SVGIG (reference sequence). V was clipped by 1 base and J by 8 bases, with 14 bases between them. The CDR3 region is CAWSDSLQGGYTF. CDR3 nucleotides: TGTGCCTGGAGTGACAGCCTTCAAGGGGGCTACACCTTC.

The rearrangement uses TRBV7-9 and TRBJ1-1, with D maybe TRBD1 (5 bases). Germline CDR1 reads SEHNR; CDR2 reads FQNEAQ (reference sequence). This CDR3 has 13 residues. V lost 6 bases and J lost 2, with 10 bases in between. The CDR3 protein is CASRPGGNTEAFF. CDR3 DNA: TGTGCCAGCAGACCTGGGGGAAACACTGAAGCTTTCTTT.

J is TRBJ1-2 and V is TRBV6-4; D not certain. This CDR3 region has 15 residues. The germline V gene has CDR1 MRHNA and CDR2 SNTAGT. Trimming took 5 bases from V and 2 from J, leaving 15 bases between them. In nucleotides, the CDR3 is TGTGCCAGCAGTCTTGGAGGTGGAGGCAACTATGGCTACACCTTC. Its translation is CASSLGGGGNYGYTF.

Written as DNA, the CDR3 is TGTGCCAGCAGCTTCAGGGCGGGCTTGGTCTACGAGCAGTACTTC. Amino acids: CASSFRAGLVYEQYF. The V gene is TRBV7-3, the J gene TRBJ2-7; D is perhaps TRBD1 or TRBD2 (5 bases each). This CDR3 contains 15 residues. With 3 bases removed from V and 3 bases from J, the gap between germline ends came to 15 bases. The germline V gene has CDR1 SGHTA and CDR2 FQGTGA.

This clonotype was detected only a few times. The chain recombines TRBV20-1 with TRBJ2-1; no clear D gene. V was trimmed by 1 base and J by 6 bases, leaving 10 bases between them. The CDR3 consists of 13 residues. Germline V gene data show CDR1 as DFQATT and CDR2 as SNEGSKA (reference sequence). The CDR3 region is CSARAVVPNEQFF. CDR3 bases: TGCAGTGCTAGAGCAGTTGTGCCCAATGAGCAGTTCTTC.

This clonotype was counted a few times. V and J are TRBV28 and TRBJ2-3; D might be TRBD2 (7 bases). The CDR3 is made up of 17 amino acids. Trimming stripped 3 bases from V and 2 bases from J, with 18 bases between. The germline V gene has CDR1 MDHEN and CDR2 SYDVKM. The CDR3: CASSFPGAGESTDTQYF. As DNA, the CDR3 is TGTGCCAGCAGTTTCCCAGGGGCGGGAGAATCCACAGATACGCAGTATTTT. Based on the CDR3 plus reference TRBV28 and TRBJ2-3, the full variable domain is DVKVTQSSRYLVKRTGEKVFLECVQDMDHENMFWYRQDPGLGLRLIYFSYDVKMKEKGDIPEGYSVSREKKERFSLILESASTNQTSMYLCASSFPGAGESTDTQYFGPGTRLTVL.

This chain links TRBV24-1 with TRBJ2-5, with D possibly matching TRBD2 (5 bases). The closer fit of TRBJ2-7 to the DNA end suggests the J call may be wrong. The germline V gene has CDR1 KGHDR and CDR2 SFDVKD. This CDR3 is 15 amino acids long. DNA of the CDR3: TGTGCCACCAGTGTTCGGCTTGCAGACTACTACGAGCAGTACTTC. It specifies CATSVRLADYYEQYF.

This clonotype has a count of ten or more. The chain carries TRBV12-3 or TRBV12-4 and TRBJ1-2; perhaps TRBD1 as D (5 bases). This CDR3 has 13 amino acids. V was shortened by 1 base and J by 4 bases, with 7 bases between the two germline ends. The CDR3 reads CASSLVGPYGYTF. The CDR3 DNA sequence: TGTGCCAGCAGTTTAGTGGGACCCTATGGCTACACCTTC.

The V gene is TRBV27, the J gene TRBJ2-5, with D unclear. V was pared by 2 bases and J by 5 bases, with 9 bases between. Germline CDR1 is MNHEY and CDR2 is SMNVEV (reference sequence). This CDR3 is built from 13 residues. CDR3 nucleotides: TGTGCCAGCAGTTTACGTTCCAGGGAGACCCAGTACTTC. Residues: CASSLRSRETQYF.

This clonotype has more than one count but fewer than ten. The genes are TRBV20-1 and TRBJ2-7, with D unclear. Germline CDR1 reads DFQATT; CDR2 reads SNEGSKA (reference sequence). Trimming removed 1 base from V and 2 bases from J, with 12 bases in between. This CDR3 has 14 residues. The CDR3 protein is CSARVGPGAYEQYF. The CDR3, as DNA: TGCAGTGCTAGAGTTGGGCCGGGCGCCTACGAGCAGTACTTC.

The genes are TRBV6-1 and TRBJ2-3; TRBD2 matches 13 bases. Trimming cost V 5 bases and J 2 bases; bases outside gene matches: 4. Germline V gives CDR1 MNHNS, CDR2 SASEGT. The CDR3 is made up of 16 amino acids. This chain's CDR3 is CASSKGLAGITDTQYF. The CDR3 DNA sequence: TGTGCCAGCAGTAAGGGACTAGCGGGGATCACAGATACGCAGTATTTT.

By its share, this clonotype is medium-sized. The V gene is TRBV12-5, the J gene TRBJ2-3; no reliable D call. CDR3 length: 13 residues. Trimming cost V 1 base and J 2 bases, with 4 bases left between them. Germline assignment: CDR1 LGHNT and CDR2 FRNRAP. CDR3 loop: CASGLGPTDTQYF. The CDR3 nucleotides are TGTGCTAGTGGTTTGGGGCCCACAGATACGCAGTATTTT.

Many counts were recorded for this clonotype. This CDR3 reads CASSRQGGSYEQYF. In nucleotides, the CDR3 is TGTGCCAGCAGCCGACAGGGGGGCTCCTACGAGCAGTACTTC. This sequence joins TRBV12-3 or TRBV12-4 and TRBJ2-7; 9 nucleotides align to TRBD1. There are 14 residues in the CDR3. J gave up 0 bases and V 6 bases, and 3 bases lay outside the gene matches.

The rearrangement links TRBV5-1 to TRBJ2-5, with D unclear. CDR1 is SGHRS, CDR2 YFSETQ, per germline. This CDR3 comprises 14 residues. V lost 2 bases to trimming and J lost 4 bases, with 12 bases between them. The CDR3 spells CASSFSGKGETQYF. The DNA for the CDR3 is TGCGCCAGCAGCTTCTCAGGAAAAGGAGAGACCCAGTACTTC. Full variable domain (rest looked up from reference TRBV5-1 and TRBJ2-5): KAGVTQTPRYLIKTRGQQVTLSCSPISGHRSVSWYQQTPGQGLQFLFEYFSETQRNKGNFPGRFSGRQFSNSRSEMNVSTLELGDSALYLCASSFSGKGETQYFGPGTRLLVL.

This clonotype came up a few times. This chain connects TRBV3-1 to TRBJ2-7; 9 bases match TRBD1. This CDR3 is built from 11 residues. Germline CDR1 is LGHDT and CDR2 is YNNKEL (reference sequence). V lost 6 bases, J lost 7 bases, and 1 base stayed unmatched. CDR3 bases: TGTGCCAGCAGAGGACAGGGGGAGCAGTACGTC. Translation gives CASRGQGEQYV.

The V call is TRBV27, the J call TRBJ1-6, with a possible D match to TRBD1 (6 bases). V dropped 7 bases and J dropped 7 bases, with 11 bases sitting between them. The germline V gene has CDR1 MNHEY and CDR2 SMNVEV (reference sequence). The CDR3 spans 13 residues. CDR3 sequence reads: CASTTGKNSPLHF. Here the CDR3 DNA reads TGTGCCAGCACCACAGGGAAAAATTCACCCCTCCACTTT.

This clonotype was detected only a few times. The CDR3 is CARKGGGGRTETQYF. CDR3 bases: TGTGCCCGGAAGGGAGGCGGGGGGCGAACAGAGACCCAGTACTTC. The chain combines TRBV30 with TRBJ2-5; 8 bases match TRBD2. Trimming took 8 bases from V and 4 from J; bases not matched to a gene: 15. The CDR3 loop spans 15 amino acids. From germline, CDR1 is GTSNPN and CDR2 SVGIG (reference sequence). Full variable domain (remainder filled in from reference TRBV30 and TRBJ2-5): SQTIHQWPATLVQPVGSPLSLECTVEGTSNPNLYWYRQAAGRGLQLLFYSVGIGQISSEVPQNLSASRPQDRQFILSSKKLLLSDSGFYLCARKGGGGRTETQYFGPGTRLLVL.

This clonotype showed up just a few times. The chain is built from TRBV5-1 and TRBJ2-5, with 10 bases fitting TRBD2. After removal of 2 bases from V and 5 bases from J, the junction contained 9 bases not matched to a gene. The CDR3 is 16 residues long. CDR1 and CDR2 (germline): SGHRS, YFSETQ. DNA for the CDR3: TGCGCCAGCAGCTTAGCCACATCTAGCGGGGGTGAGACCCAGTACTTC. Its protein is CASSLATSSGGETQYF.

This clonotype has more than one count but fewer than ten. J is TRBJ1-2 and V is TRBV20-1, with D possibly matching TRBD1 (5 bases). The CDR3 is 13 amino acids. V was clipped by 0 bases and J by 4 bases, with 9 bases between them. CDR1 is DFQATT and CDR2 is SNEGSKA in the germline V gene (reference sequence). CDR3 sequence (DNA): TGCAGTGCTAGAGACAGGGCAGGCTATGGCTACACCTTC. Its protein product is CSARDRAGYGYTF.